In its sample, the clone carrying this TCR beta chain was seen many times. Clinicians diagnosed patients from clinical symptoms, serum thyroxine and TRAb, thyroid ultrasound and orbital computed tomography. Fresh peripheral blood, roughly 9.8 ml of it, supplied the PBMCs. This sample stems from a study of T cells in Graves' hyperthyroidism and ophthalmopathy. Study at large: Before treatment of any kind, peripheral blood was taken at initial diagnosis.

The CDR3 extends over 15 amino acids. The germline gives CDR1 GTSNPN, CDR2 SVGIG (reference sequence). The trim removed 4 bases at V and 8 bases at J, leaving 16 bases unmatched. It was RNA transcripts that yielded the amplified TCR beta CDR3 regions. Using the HTBI primer set, a first-round RT-PCR was run on the TCR CDR3. TCRdb passed the multiplex PCR reads through MiXCR, listing each CDR3 protein once. Counted here are some 360,000 distinct CDR3 sequences, 15% to 20% occurring once; the ten biggest clones make up roughly 15%. The chain combines TRBV30 with TRBJ1-2; 7 positions match TRBD1. This sequence was found in a woman in her forties with Graves' ophthalmopathy. Specimen: blood. The CDR3 reads CAWTDTGVPRSGYTF. CDR3 nucleotides: TGTGCCTGGACCGACACAGGGGTCCCTCGTTCCGGCTACACCTTC.